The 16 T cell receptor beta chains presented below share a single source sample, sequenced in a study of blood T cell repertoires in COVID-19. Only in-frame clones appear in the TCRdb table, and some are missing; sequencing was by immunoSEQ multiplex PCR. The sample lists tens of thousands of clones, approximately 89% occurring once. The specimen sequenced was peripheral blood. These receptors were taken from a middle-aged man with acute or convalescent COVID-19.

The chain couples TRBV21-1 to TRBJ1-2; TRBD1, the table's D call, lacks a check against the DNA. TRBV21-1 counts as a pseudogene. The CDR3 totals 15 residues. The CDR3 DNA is TGTGCCAGCAGCACCCGGACAGCGACTAACTATGGCTACACCTTC. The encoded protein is CASSTRTATNYGYTF.

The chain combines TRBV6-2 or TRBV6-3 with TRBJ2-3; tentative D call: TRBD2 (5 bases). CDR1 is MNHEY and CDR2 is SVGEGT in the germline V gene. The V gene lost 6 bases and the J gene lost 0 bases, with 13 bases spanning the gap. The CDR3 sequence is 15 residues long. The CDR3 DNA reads TGTGCCAGCAGCCCGAGTCTAGCTAGCACAGATACGCAGTATTTT. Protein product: CASSPSLASTDTQYF.

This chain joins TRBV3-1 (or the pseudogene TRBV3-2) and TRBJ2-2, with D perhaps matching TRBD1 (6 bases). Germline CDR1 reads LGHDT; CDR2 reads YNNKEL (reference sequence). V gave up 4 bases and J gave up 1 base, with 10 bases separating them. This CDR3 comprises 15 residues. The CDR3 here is CASSPGQLNTGELFF. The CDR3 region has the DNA TGTGCCAGCAGCCCCGGACAGTTGAACACCGGGGAGCTGTTTTTT.

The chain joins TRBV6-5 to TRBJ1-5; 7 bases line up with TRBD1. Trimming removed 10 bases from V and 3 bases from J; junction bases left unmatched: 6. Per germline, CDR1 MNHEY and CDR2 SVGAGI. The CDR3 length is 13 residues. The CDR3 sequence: CATQTGTNQPQHF. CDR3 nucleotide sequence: TGTGCCACCCAGACAGGGACCAATCAGCCCCAGCATTTT.

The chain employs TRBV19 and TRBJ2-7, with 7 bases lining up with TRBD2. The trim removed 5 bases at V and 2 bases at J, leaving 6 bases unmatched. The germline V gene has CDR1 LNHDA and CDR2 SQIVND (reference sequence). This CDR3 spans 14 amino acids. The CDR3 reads CASSPRLATYEQYF. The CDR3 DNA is TGTGCCAGTAGTCCCCGACTAGCAACCTACGAGCAGTACTTC.

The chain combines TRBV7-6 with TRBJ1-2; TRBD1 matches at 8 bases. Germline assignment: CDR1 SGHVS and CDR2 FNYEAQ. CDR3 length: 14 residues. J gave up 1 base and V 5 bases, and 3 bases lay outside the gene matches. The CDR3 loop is CASSPGQGNYGYTF. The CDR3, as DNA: TGTGCCAGCAGCCCTGGACAGGGTAACTATGGCTACACCTTC.

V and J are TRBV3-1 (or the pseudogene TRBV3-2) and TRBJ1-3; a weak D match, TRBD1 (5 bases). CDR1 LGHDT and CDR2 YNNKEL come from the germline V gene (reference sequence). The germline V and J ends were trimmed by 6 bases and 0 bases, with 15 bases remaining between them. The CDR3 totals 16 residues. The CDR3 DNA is TGTGCCAGCAGGCGCGGGGGGGGATCCTCTGGAAACACCATATATTTT. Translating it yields CASRRGGGSSGNTIYF.

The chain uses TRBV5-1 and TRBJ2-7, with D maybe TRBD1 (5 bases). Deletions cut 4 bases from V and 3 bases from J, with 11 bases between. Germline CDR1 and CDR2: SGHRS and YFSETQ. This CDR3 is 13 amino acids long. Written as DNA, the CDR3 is TGCGCCAGCAGCACTACAGGCCTCTACGAGCAGTACTTC. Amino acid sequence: CASSTTGLYEQYF.

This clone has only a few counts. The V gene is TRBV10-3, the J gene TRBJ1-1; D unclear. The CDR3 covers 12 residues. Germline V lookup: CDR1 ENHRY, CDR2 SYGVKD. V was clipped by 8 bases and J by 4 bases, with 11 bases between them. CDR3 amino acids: CAIGYTATEAFF. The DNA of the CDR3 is TGTGCCATCGGGTATACAGCCACTGAAGCTTTCTTT.

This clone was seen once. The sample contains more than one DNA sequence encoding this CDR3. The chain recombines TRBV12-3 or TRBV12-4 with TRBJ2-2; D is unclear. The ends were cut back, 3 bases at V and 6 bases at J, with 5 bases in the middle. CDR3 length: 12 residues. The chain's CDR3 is CASSFYPGELFF. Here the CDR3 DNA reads TGTGCCAGCAGTTTCTATCCCGGGGAGCTGTTTTTT.

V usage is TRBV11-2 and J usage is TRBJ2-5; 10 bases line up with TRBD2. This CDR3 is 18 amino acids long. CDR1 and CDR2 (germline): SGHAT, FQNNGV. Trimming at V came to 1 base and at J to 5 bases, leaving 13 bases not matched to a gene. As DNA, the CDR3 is TGTGCCAGCAGCTTAGGTGGGTCTAGCGGGGGCCCAGGGGAGACCCAGTACTTC. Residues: CASSLGGSSGGPGETQYF.

The CDR3 DNA follows: TGTGCCACCATGGGGGGGACGGGTAAAGACGAGCAGTACTTC. Its translation: CATMGGTGKDEQYF. The chain combines TRBV10-3 with TRBJ2-7, with 7 bases fitting TRBD2. V trimming: 10 bases; J trimming: 5 bases; junction bases outside the gene matches: 14. The CDR3 length is 14 residues. Per germline, CDR1 ENHRY and CDR2 SYGVKD.

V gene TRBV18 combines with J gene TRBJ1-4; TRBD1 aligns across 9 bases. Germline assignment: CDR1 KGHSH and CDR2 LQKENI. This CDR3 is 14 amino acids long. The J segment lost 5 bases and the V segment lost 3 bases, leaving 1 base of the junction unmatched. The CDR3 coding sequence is TGTGCCAGCTCACCCGGGACAGGGAATGAAAAACTGTTTTTT. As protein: CASSPGTGNEKLFF.

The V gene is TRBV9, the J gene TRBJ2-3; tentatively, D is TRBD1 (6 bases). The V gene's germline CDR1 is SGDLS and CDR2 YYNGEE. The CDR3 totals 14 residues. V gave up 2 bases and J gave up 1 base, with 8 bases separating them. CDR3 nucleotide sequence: TGTGCCAGCAGCGTTGGACAGCGCACAGATACGCAGTATTTT. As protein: CASSVGQRTDTQYF.

CDR3 amino acids: CASANLEVGGYTF. CDR3 coding DNA: TGTGCCAGTGCTAATCTTGAGGTCGGGGGCTACACCTTC. This sequence joins TRBV19 and TRBJ1-2, with unresolved D. V dropped 8 bases and J dropped 8 bases, with 18 bases sitting between them. CDR3 size: 13 residues. The V gene's germline CDR1 is LNHDA and CDR2 SQIVND (reference sequence).

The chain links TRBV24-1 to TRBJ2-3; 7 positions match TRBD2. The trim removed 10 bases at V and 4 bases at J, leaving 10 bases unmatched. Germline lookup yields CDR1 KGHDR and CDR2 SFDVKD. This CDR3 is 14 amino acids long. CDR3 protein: CATRGDGTSDTQYF. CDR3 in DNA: TGTGCCACACGGGGGGATGGAACGTCAGATACGCAGTATTTT.